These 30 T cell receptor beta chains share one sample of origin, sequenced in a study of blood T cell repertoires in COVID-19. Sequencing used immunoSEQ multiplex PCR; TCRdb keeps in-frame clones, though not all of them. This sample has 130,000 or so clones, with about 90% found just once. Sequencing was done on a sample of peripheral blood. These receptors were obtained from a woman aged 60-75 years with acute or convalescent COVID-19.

CDR3 amino acids: CASSLTTRGQGSPFF. The CDR3 bases are TGTGCCAGCAGCTTAACTACCCGGGGACAGGGATCTCCTTTCTTC. This chain connects TRBV7-2 to TRBJ2-1, with TRBD1 matching 9 bases. CDR3 length: 15 residues. Looked up from germline, CDR1 is SGHTA and CDR2 is FQGNSA. Trimming at V came to 2 bases and at J to 16 bases, leaving 15 bases not matched to a gene. The full variable domain, completed using reference TRBV7-2 and TRBJ2-1, is GAGVSQSPSNKVTEKGKDVELRCDPISGHTALYWYRQSLGQGLEFLIYFQGNSAPDKSGLPSDRFSAERTGGSVSTLTIQRTQQEDSAVYLCASSLTTRGQGSPFFGPGTRLTVL.

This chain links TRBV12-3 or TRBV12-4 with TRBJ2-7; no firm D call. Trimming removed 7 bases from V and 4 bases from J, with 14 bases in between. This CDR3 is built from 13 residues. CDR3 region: CASTPRLLYEQYF. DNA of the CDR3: TGTGCCAGCACCCCTCGACTGCTATACGAGCAGTACTTC.

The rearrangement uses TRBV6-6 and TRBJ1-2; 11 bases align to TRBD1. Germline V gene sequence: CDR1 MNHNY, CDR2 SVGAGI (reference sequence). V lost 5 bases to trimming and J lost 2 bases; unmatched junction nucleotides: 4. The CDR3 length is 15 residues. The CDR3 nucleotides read TGTGCCAGCAGTGACCGGACAGGGGGCAACTATGGCTACACCTTC. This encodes CASSDRTGGNYGYTF.

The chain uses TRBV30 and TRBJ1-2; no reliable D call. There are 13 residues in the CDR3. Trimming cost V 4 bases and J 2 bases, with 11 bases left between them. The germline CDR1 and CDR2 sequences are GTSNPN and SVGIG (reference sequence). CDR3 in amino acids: CAWNGLTNYGYTF. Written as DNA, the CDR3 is TGTGCCTGGAATGGGCTAACAAACTATGGCTACACCTTC.

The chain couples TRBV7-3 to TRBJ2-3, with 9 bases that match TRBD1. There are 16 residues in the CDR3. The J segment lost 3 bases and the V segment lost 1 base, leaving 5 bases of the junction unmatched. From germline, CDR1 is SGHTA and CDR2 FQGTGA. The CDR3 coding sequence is TGTGCCAGCAGCTTAAGTGTGACAGGGGGAACAGATACGCAGTATTTT. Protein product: CASSLSVTGGTDTQYF.

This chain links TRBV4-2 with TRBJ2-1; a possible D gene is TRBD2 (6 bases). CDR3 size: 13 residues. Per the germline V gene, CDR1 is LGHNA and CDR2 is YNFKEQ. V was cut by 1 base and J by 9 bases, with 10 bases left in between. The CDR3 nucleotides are TGTGCCAGCAGCCAAGTTAAAGCGGGTGAGCAGTTCTTC. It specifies CASSQVKAGEQFF.

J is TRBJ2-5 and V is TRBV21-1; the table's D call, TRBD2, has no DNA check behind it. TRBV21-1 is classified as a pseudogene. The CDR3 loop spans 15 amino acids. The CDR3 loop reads CASSKGTSGQETQYF. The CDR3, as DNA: TGTGCCAGCAGCAAAGGAACTAGCGGCCAAGAGACCCAGTACTTC.

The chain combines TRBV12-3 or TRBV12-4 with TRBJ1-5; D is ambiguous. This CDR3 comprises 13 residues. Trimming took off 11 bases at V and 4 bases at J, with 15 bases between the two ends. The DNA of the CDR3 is TGTGCCCTCGGGATTGGGAGGAATCAGCCCCAGCATTTT. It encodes CALGIGRNQPQHF.

CDR3 sequence (DNA): TGTGCCAGTAGCCAAACCGGGACAGGGACCTCAAGGGAAAAACTGTTTTTT. Its translation is CASSQTGTGTSREKLFF. The chain recombines TRBV19 with TRBJ1-4, with 9 bases fitting TRBD1. The CDR3 is 17 residues long. Germline values: CDR1 LNHDA, CDR2 SQIVND (reference sequence). After removal of 6 bases from V and 8 bases from J, the junction contained 16 bases not matched to a gene.

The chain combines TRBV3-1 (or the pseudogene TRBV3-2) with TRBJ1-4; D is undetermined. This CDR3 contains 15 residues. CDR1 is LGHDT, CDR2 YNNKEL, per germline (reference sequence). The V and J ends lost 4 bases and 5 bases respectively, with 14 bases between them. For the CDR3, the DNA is TGTGCCAGCAGCCCCGTTCGAGGAGGGAATGAAAAACTGTTTTTT. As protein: CASSPVRGGNEKLFF.

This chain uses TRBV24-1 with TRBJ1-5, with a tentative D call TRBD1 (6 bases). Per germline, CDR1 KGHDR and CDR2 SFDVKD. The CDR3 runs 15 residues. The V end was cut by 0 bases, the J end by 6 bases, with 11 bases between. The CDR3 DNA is TGTGCCACCAGTGATTTGAAACAGGGATTTCAGCCCCAGCATTTT. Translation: CATSDLKQGFQPQHF.

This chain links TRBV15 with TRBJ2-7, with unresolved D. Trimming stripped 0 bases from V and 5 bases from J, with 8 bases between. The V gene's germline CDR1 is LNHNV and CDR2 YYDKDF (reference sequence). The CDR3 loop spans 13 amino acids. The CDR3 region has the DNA TGTGCCACCAGCAGAGATCTCCCCCACGAGCAGTACTTC. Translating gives CATSRDLPHEQYF.

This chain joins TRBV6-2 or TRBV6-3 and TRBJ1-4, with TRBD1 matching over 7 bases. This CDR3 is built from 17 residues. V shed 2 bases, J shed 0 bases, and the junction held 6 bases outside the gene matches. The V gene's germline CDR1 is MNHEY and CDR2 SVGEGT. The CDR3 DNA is TGTGCCAGCAGTTACCTGACAGGGTCCGCAACTAATGAAAAACTGTTTTTT. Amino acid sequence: CASSYLTGSATNEKLFF.

This CDR3 reads CASSLSPDSNSPLHF. DNA for the CDR3: TGTGCCAGCAGTTTATCGCCAGACTCAAATTCACCCCTCCACTTT. The chain recombines TRBV27 with TRBJ1-6; D is unclear. V shed 0 bases and J shed 7 bases, with 10 bases lying between them. The CDR3 is 15 amino acids. CDR1 and CDR2 (germline): MNHEY, SMNVEV (reference sequence).

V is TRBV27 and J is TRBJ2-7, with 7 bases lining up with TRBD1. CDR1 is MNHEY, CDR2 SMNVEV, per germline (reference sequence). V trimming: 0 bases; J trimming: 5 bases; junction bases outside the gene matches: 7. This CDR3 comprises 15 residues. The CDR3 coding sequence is TGTGCCAGCAGTTTATCGCCTAACAGGGGCCACGAGCAGTACTTC. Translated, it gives CASSLSPNRGHEQYF.

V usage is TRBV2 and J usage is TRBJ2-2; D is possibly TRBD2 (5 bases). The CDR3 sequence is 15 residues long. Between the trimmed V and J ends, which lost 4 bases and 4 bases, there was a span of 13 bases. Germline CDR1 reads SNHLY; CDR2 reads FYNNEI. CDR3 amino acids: CASSGRGRGTGELFF. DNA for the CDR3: TGTGCCAGCAGTGGCCGAGGGCGCGGCACCGGGGAGCTGTTTTTT.

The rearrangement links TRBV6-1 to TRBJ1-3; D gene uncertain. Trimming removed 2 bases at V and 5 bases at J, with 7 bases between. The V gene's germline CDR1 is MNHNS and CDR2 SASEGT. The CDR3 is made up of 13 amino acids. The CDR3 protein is CASSEQIRNTIYF. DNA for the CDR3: TGTGCCAGCAGTGAACAGATCAGAAACACCATATATTTT.

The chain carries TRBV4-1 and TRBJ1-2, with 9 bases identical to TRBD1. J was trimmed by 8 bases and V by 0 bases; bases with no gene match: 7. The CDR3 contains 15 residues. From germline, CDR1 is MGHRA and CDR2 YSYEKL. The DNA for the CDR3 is TGCGCCAGCAGCCAAGATGTGACAGGGGGAAGAGGCTACACCTTC. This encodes CASSQDVTGGRGYTF.

In nucleotides, the CDR3 is TGTGCCAGCAGCTTAACGCGGGGGGAGTACAATGAGCAGTTCTTC. Translation gives CASSLTRGEYNEQFF. This chain joins TRBV7-3 and TRBJ2-1; 8 bases align to TRBD2. This CDR3 region has 15 residues. From germline, CDR1 is SGHTA and CDR2 FQGTGA. V shed 0 bases, J shed 4 bases, and the junction held 2 bases outside the gene matches. The complete variable domain, with remaining parts taken from reference TRBV7-3 and TRBJ2-1, reads GAGVSQTPSNKVTEKGKYVELRCDPISGHTALYWYRQSLGQGPEFLIYFQGTGAADDSGLPNDRFFAVRPEGSVSTLKIQRTERGDSAVYLCASSLTRGEYNEQFFGPGTRLTVL.

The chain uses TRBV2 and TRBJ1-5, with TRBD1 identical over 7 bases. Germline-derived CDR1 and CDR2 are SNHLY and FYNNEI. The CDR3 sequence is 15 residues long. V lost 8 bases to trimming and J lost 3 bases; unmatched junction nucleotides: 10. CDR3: CASQLSTGINQPQHF. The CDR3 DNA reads TGTGCCAGCCAGCTGTCGACAGGGATCAATCAGCCCCAGCATTTT.

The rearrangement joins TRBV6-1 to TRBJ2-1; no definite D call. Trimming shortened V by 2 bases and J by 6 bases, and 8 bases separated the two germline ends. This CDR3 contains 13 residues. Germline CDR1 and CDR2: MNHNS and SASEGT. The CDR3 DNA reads TGTGCCAGCAGTGAATCGGGTTTCAATGAGCAGTTCTTC. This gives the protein CASSESGFNEQFF.

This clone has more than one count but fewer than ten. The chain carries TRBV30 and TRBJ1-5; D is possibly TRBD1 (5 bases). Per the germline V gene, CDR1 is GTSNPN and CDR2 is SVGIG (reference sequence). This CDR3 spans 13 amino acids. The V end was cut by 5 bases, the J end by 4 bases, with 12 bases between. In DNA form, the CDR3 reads TGTGCCTGGGGGCGGGGGTTTAATCAGCCCCAGCATTTT. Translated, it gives CAWGRGFNQPQHF.

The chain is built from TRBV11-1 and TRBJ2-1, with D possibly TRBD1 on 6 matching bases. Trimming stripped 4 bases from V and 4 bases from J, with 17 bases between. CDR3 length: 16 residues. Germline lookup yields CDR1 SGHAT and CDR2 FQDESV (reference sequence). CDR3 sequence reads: CASSSPLRQGYNEQFF. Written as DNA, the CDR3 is TGTGCCAGCAGCTCCCCCCTGAGGCAGGGGTACAATGAGCAGTTCTTC.

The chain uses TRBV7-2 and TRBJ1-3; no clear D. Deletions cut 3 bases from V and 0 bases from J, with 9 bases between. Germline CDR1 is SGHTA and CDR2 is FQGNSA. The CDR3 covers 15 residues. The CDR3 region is CASSFEVTSGNTIYF. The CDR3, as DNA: TGTGCCAGCAGCTTTGAGGTGACCTCTGGAAACACCATATATTTT.

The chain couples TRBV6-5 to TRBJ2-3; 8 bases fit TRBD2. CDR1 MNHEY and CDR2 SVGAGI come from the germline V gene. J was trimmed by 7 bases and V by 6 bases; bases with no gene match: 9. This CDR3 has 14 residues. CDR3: CASSPQGSGNTQYF. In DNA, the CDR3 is TGTGCCAGCAGCCCCCAGGGTAGCGGGAATACGCAGTATTTT.

The chain's CDR3 is CASSRTGREQYF. The CDR3 DNA reads TGTGCCAGCAGCCGGACAGGACGCGAGCAGTACTTC. This chain connects TRBV5-6 to TRBJ2-7, with 7 bases aligning to TRBD1. The CDR3 consists of 12 residues. Germline assignment: CDR1 SGHDT and CDR2 YYEEEE. V dropped 4 bases and J dropped 6; count of bases not matched to a gene: 4.

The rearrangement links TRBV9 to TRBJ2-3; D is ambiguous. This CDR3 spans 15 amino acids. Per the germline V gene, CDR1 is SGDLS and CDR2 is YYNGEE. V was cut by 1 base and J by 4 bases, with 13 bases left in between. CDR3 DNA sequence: TGTGCCAGCAGCGTAAGTCAGCGACCCCCAGATACGCAGTATTTT. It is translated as CASSVSQRPPDTQYF.

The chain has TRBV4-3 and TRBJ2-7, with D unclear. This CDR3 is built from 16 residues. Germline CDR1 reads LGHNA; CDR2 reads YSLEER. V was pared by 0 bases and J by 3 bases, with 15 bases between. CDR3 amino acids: CASSQDPNPGSYEQYF. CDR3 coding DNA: TGCGCCAGCAGCCAAGACCCCAACCCTGGTAGCTACGAGCAGTACTTC.

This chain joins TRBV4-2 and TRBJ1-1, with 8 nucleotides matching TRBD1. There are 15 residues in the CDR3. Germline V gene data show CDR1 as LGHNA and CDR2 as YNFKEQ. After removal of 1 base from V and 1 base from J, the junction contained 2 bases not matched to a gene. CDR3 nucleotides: TGTGCCAGCAGCCAAGGGACAGGGCCGAACACTGAAGCTTTCTTT. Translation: CASSQGTGPNTEAFF.

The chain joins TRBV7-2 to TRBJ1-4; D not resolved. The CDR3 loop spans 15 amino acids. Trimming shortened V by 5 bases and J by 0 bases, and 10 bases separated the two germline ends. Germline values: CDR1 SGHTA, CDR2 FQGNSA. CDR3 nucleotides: TGTGCCAGCAGCGCACGGGAAGCAACTAATGAAAAACTGTTTTTT. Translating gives CASSAREATNEKLFF.